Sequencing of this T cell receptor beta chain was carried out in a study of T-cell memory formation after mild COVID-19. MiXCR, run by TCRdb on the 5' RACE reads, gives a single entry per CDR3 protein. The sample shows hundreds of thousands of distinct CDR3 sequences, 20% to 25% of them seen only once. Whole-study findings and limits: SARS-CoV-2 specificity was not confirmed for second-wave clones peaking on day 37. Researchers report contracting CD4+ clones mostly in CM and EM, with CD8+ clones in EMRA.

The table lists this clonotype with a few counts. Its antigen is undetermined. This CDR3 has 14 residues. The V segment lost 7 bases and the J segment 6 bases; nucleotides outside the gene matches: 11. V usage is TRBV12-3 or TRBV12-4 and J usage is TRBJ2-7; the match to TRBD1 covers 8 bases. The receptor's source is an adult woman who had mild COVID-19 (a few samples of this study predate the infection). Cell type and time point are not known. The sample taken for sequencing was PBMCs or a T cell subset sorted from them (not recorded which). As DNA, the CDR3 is TGTGCCAGCACCCCACCCGGACAGGGCCGCGAGCAGTACTTC. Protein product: CASTPPGQGREQYF.